This TCR beta chain was recorded in a study of blood T cell repertoires in COVID-19. The authors' processing: It was from reference gene primer amplification that nucleated cell counts were estimated. The protocol was immunoSEQ multiplex PCR, while the TCRdb copy is restricted to in-frame clones and leaves out a portion. D and trimming come from the DNA, and the V and J calls and clone size come from that table. The table has about 200,000 clones, approximately 83% seen once; the top ten hold roughly 27%. This CDR3 has 13 amino acids. Per the germline V gene, CDR1 is KGHSH and CDR2 is LQKENI. Between the trimmed V and J ends, which lost 0 bases and 4 bases, there was a span of 6 bases.

J is TRBJ2-5 and V is TRBV18; unclear D gene. Sequencing input: peripheral blood. This receptor was identified in a man aged 40-55 years with acute or convalescent COVID-19. The CDR3 nucleotides are TGTGCCAGCTCACCACCGTCGGTAGAGACCCAGTACTTC. Its translation: CASSPPSVETQYF.